The next 14 T cell receptor beta chains were all read from a single sample in a study of beta chain features in type 1 diabetes. Their antigens remain unidentified. All of the isolated RNA was reverse transcribed, so expressed TCRB transcripts were sequenced. Libraries were prepared by immunoSEQ multiplex PCR; TCRdb keeps only in-frame clonotypes and omits some of them. The sample yields about 300,000 clones, approximately 12% seen once. Study-wide findings and caveats: Moderately but significantly shorter TCRB CDR3s were found in Type 1 diabetes patients in all four CD4+ subsets.

Sequenced input: naive CD4+ T cells from blood. The source is a woman aged 18-29 years with type 1 diabetes.

In this sample, this clone turned up a few times. The chain links TRBV21-1 to TRBJ2-7; the D call in the table, TRBD1, was not verified against the DNA. TRBV21-1 is recorded as a pseudogene. The CDR3 contains 15 residues. The CDR3 spells CASSTGTGGTDEQYV. In DNA, the CDR3 is TGTGCCAGCAGCACTGGGACAGGGGGGACGGACGAGCAGTACGTC.

This clone was counted only a few times. The rearrangement uses TRBV11-2 and TRBJ2-5, with D perhaps TRBD1 (5 bases). CDR3 length: 16 amino acids. Germline V gives CDR1 SGHAT, CDR2 FQNNGV. Trimming cost V 1 base and J 4 bases, with 16 bases left between them. The CDR3 DNA follows: TGTGCCAGCAGCTTAGCGGGCGGCGGCAGGGTAGAGACCCAGTACTTC. It yields the protein CASSLAGGGRVETQYF.

This clone was recorded a few times. The gene calls are TRBV7-9 and TRBJ2-7; 8 nucleotides agree with TRBD1. The CDR3 runs to 15 residues. Losses at the gene ends were 8 bases for V and 3 bases for J; bases not matched to a gene: 12. The V gene's germline CDR1 is SEHNR and CDR2 FQNEAQ (reference sequence). The CDR3 nucleotides are TGTGCCAGCGGCGTACTAGACAGGGGTAGCTACGAGCAGTACTTC. Translated: CASGVLDRGSYEQYF.

The CDR3 coding sequence is TGCGCCAGCAGCTTGTCGGCGGGATTCTCCTACGAGCAGTACTTC. Its translation: CASSLSAGFSYEQYF. The chain carries TRBV5-1 and TRBJ2-7, with a possible D match to TRBD2 (6 bases). The CDR3 loop spans 15 amino acids. Germline V gives CDR1 SGHRS, CDR2 YFSETQ. V was cut by 1 base and J by 0 bases, with 11 bases left in between.

The chain employs TRBV28 and TRBJ2-3; D is undetermined. The CDR3 has 13 residues. Between the trimmed V and J ends, which lost 3 bases and 2 bases, there was a span of 6 bases. Looked up from germline, CDR1 is MDHEN and CDR2 is SYDVKM. In DNA, the CDR3 is TGTGCCAGCAGTTTTTACTTCACAGATACGCAGTATTTT. Its translation is CASSFYFTDTQYF.

This chain connects TRBV25-1 to TRBJ1-3; TRBD1 matches at 9 bases. The length of the CDR3 is 15 residues. Trimming cost V 3 bases and J 7 bases; bases outside gene matches: 7. Germline V gives CDR1 MGHDK, CDR2 SYGVNS. CDR3 DNA: TGTGCCAGCAGTGATTCCGGGACAGGGTGGAACACCATATATTTT. Translating gives CASSDSGTGWNTIYF.

This clone showed up just a few times. This chain joins TRBV21-1 and TRBJ2-1; the table gives TRBD2 as D, unverified against the DNA. TRBV21-1 has pseudogene status. The CDR3 totals 18 residues. CDR3 bases: TGTGCCAGCAGCAAAGCGGTCCTAACGGGGCGGGAGTTCTATGAGCAGTTCTTC. Translation gives CASSKAVLTGREFYEQFF.

The chain couples TRBV5-1 to TRBJ2-1; D not certain. This CDR3 comprises 16 residues. The V end was cut by 4 bases, the J end by 0 bases, with 14 bases between. Germline-derived CDR1 and CDR2 are SGHRS and YFSETQ. CDR3 sequence (DNA): TGCGCCAGCAGCCCTGGGTTATACAGCTCCTACAATGAGCAGTTCTTC. Protein product: CASSPGLYSSYNEQFF.

The chain links TRBV7-9 to TRBJ1-2; TRBD1 matches 7 bases. Per the germline V gene, CDR1 is SEHNR and CDR2 is FQNEAQ (reference sequence). With 3 bases clipped from V and 2 bases from J, the junction kept 3 bases outside the gene matches. CDR3 length: 14 residues. CDR3 residues: CASSLGQLNYGYTF. For the CDR3, the DNA is TGTGCCAGCAGCTTGGGACAGTTAAACTATGGCTACACCTTC.

A few counts support this clone. CDR3 nucleotide sequence: TGCAGCGTCGAGGAAGCGACCCAGTACTTC. It is translated as CSVEEATQYF. This chain uses TRBV29-1 with TRBJ2-5; D remains unclear. CDR1 is SQVTM, CDR2 ANQGSEA, per germline. CDR3 length equals 10 residues. Trimming removed 6 bases at V and 7 bases at J, with 9 bases between. The whole variable domain, remainder taken from reference TRBV29-1 and TRBJ2-5, is SAVISQKPSRDICQRGTSLTIQCQVDSQVTMMFWYRQQPGQSLTLIATANQGSEATYESGFVIDKFPISRPNLTFSTLTVSNMSPEDSSIYLCSVEEATQYFGPGTRLLVL.

The sample holds one count of this clone. The chain carries TRBV5-8 and TRBJ2-2; 14 positions agree with TRBD2. J gave up 6 bases and V 4 bases, and 2 bases lay outside the gene matches. CDR1 and CDR2 from the germline V gene are SGHTS and YDEGEE. CDR3 length equals 15 residues. The CDR3 DNA follows: TGTGCCAGCAGCAAGGGACTAGCGGGGGCCGGGGAGCTGTTTTTT. Its protein product is CASSKGLAGAGELFF.

The CDR3 nucleotides are TGCGCCACCCGAGGCACGAACACTGAAGCTTTCTTT. Translating gives CATRGTNTEAFF. This chain joins TRBV5-1 and TRBJ1-1; no clear D gene. Germline V gene lookup returns CDR1 SGHRS and CDR2 YFSETQ. This CDR3 is 12 amino acids long. Trimming left V 9 bases short and J 1 base short, with 10 bases between.

The chain combines TRBV20-1 with TRBJ2-1, with D unclear. Trimming removed 3 bases from V and 12 bases from J, with 12 bases in between. In germline, CDR1 is DFQATT, CDR2 SNEGSKA (reference sequence). CDR3 length: 11 amino acids. Here the CDR3 DNA reads TGCAGTGCTAGGGCCCCGGGTGGGCAGTTCTTC. Translating it yields CSARAPGGQFF.

The chain links TRBV7-2 to TRBJ2-7, with 14 bases aligning to TRBD2. With 4 bases clipped from V and 4 bases from J, the junction kept 0 bases outside the gene matches. The V gene's germline CDR1 is SGHTA and CDR2 FQGNSA. The CDR3 covers 14 residues. CDR3 sequence reads: CASSWTSGRYEQYF. In DNA form, the CDR3 reads TGTGCCAGCAGCTGGACTAGCGGGAGGTACGAGCAGTACTTC.